This T cell receptor beta chain was identified during a study of blood T cell repertoires in COVID-19. Study information: From T cells, B-cell-depleted T cells, or PBMCs came the material, which was cDNA or gDNA.

Authors' analysis steps: Estimated nucleated cell counts came from reference gene primer amplification. Produced via immunoSEQ multiplex PCR; TCRdb's table is partial and in-frame only. V, J and clone size reflect that table, while D and trimming were determined from the DNA. Of 100,000 to 110,000 clones in the sample, approximately 91% were seen once. The germline gives CDR1 SGHRS, CDR2 YFSETQ. V lost 5 bases and J lost 3, with 12 bases in between. The CDR3 runs 14 residues. The receptor was derived from a man aged 45 to 65 with active COVID-19. This chain joins TRBV5-1 and TRBJ1-3; possibly TRBD1 for D (6 bases). The sample consisted of peripheral blood. The CDR3 DNA reads as TGCGCCAGCAGGCTTACAGGGTTTGGAAACACCATATATTTT. Translating it yields CASRLTGFGNTIYF. The full variable domain, its missing parts supplied by reference TRBV5-1 and TRBJ1-3, is KAGVTQTPRYLIKTRGQQVTLSCSPISGHRSVSWYQQTPGQGLQFLFEYFSETQRNKGNFPGRFSGRQFSNSRSEMNVSTLELGDSALYLCASRLTGFGNTIYFGEGSWLTVV.